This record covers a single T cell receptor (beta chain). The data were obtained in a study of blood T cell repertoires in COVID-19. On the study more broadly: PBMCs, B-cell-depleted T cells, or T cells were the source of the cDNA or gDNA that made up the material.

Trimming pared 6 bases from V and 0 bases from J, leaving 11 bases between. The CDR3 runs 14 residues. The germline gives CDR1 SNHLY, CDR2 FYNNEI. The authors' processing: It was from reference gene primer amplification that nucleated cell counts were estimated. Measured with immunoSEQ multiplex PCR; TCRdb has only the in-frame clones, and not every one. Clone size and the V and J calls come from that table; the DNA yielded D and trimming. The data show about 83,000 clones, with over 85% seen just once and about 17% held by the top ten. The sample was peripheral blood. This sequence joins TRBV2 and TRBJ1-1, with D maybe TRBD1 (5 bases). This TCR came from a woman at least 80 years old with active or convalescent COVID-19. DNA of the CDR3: TGTGCCAGCAGCGGGGGACGGATGAACACTGAAGCTTTCTTT. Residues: CASSGGRMNTEAFF.